Presented here are 27 T cell receptor beta chains from one specimen sequenced in a study of radiation and T cells in renal cell carcinoma. As to time point: blood 4 weeks post-SBRT, at nephrectomy. Treatment indicated: 15 Gy SBRT to primary tumor, nephrectomy 4 weeks later. Data came from immunoSEQ multiplex PCR; TCRdb stores just in-frame clones and leaves some out. The table lists about 140,000 clones, 80% to 90% of them singletons. Sequencing was performed on blood, taken from a patient whose treatment included radiotherapy and nephrectomy. All receptors come from a woman aged 50 to 65 with renal cell carcinoma.

This chain joins TRBV6-5 and TRBJ1-2; the D gene is possibly TRBD1 (5 bases). CDR3 length equals 13 residues. Germline V gives CDR1 MNHEY, CDR2 SVGAGI. V lost 2 bases and J lost 8, with 12 bases in between. The CDR3 nucleotides are TGTGCCAGCAGTTACACTCAGGGCGGGGGCTACACCTTC. Its translation: CASSYTQGGGYTF.

The chain has TRBV7-8 and TRBJ1-1; TRBD1 matches at 7 bases. The trim removed 6 bases at V and 1 base at J, leaving 5 bases unmatched. The CDR3 runs 14 residues. Germline V gene sequence: CDR1 SGHVS, CDR2 FQNEAQ. CDR3 nucleotides: TGTGCCAGCAGATACGGGACAGCGAACACTGAAGCTTTCTTT. It specifies CASRYGTANTEAFF.

The chain recombines TRBV15 with TRBJ1-2; tentatively, D is TRBD1 (6 bases). Germline assignment: CDR1 LNHNV and CDR2 YYDKDF (reference sequence). Deletions cut 2 bases from V and 3 bases from J, with 13 bases between. There are 15 residues in the CDR3. The CDR3 DNA sequence: TGTGCCACCAGCAGACAGCAAAGACAGGACTATGGCTACACCTTC. As protein: CATSRQQRQDYGYTF.

The V gene is TRBV6-6, the J gene TRBJ1-5; 9 nucleotides match TRBD1. The CDR3 sequence is 14 residues long. V gave up 6 bases and J gave up 4 bases; unmatched junction bases: 4. The germline CDR1 and CDR2 sequences are MNHNY and SVGAGI (reference sequence). In nucleotides, the CDR3 is TGTGCCAGCAGAGAGGACAGGGGAAATCAGCCCCAGCATTTT. Translating gives CASREDRGNQPQHF.

The chain joins TRBV27 to TRBJ1-6; D gene unclear. Germline loops: CDR1 MNHEY, CDR2 SMNVEV (reference sequence). Between the trimmed V and J ends, which lost 4 bases and 6 bases, there was a span of 16 bases. The CDR3 contains 16 residues. The CDR3 sequence: CASSSGEDPFNSPLHF. The CDR3 DNA follows: TGTGCCAGCAGTTCAGGAGAGGATCCTTTTAATTCACCCCTCCACTTT.

The chain carries TRBV2 and TRBJ2-3, with TRBD2 matching over 13 bases. This CDR3 is built from 17 residues. Per germline, CDR1 SNHLY and CDR2 FYNNEI. V lost 2 bases to trimming and J lost 2 bases; unmatched junction nucleotides: 4. CDR3 sequence: CASSEPGTSGDTDTQYF. The CDR3 DNA reads TGTGCCAGCAGTGAACCTGGGACTAGCGGGGACACAGATACGCAGTATTTT.

This chain links TRBV11-2 with TRBJ1-2; D is perhaps TRBD1 (5 bases). Deletions cut 6 bases from V and 8 bases from J, with 25 bases between. Germline CDR1 is SGHAT and CDR2 is FQNNGV. The CDR3 contains 16 residues. For the CDR3, the DNA is TGTGCCAGCAGTCACCCTGGCCGGGACCCGCCGCGCGGCTACACCTTC. Translating it yields CASSHPGRDPPRGYTF.

The chain combines TRBV25-1 with TRBJ2-7, with 9 bases matching TRBD1. CDR1 and CDR2 from the germline V gene are MGHDK and SYGVNS. This CDR3 comprises 16 residues. Germline trimming cut 1 base from V and 3 bases from J; bases unmatched to any gene: 7. DNA for the CDR3: TGTGCCAGCAGTGAATGGGGTCCGGGACAGGGCTACGAGCAGTACTTC. Amino acid sequence: CASSEWGPGQGYEQYF.

This sequence joins TRBV5-1 and TRBJ2-7; D is unclear. The length of the CDR3 is 12 residues. V dropped 2 bases and J dropped 5 bases, with 8 bases sitting between them. Germline V gene data show CDR1 as SGHRS and CDR2 as YFSETQ. CDR3 coding DNA: TGCGCCAGCAGCTTCGGCCAGCACGAGCAGTACTTC. Amino acids: CASSFGQHEQYF.

The chain combines TRBV6-5 with TRBJ1-1, with TRBD1 matching 8 bases. Trimming cost V 6 bases and J 3 bases; bases outside gene matches: 9. The CDR3 is 15 residues long. Looked up from germline, CDR1 is MNHEY and CDR2 is SVGAGI. CDR3 DNA: TGTGCCAGCAGAAACATGGGACAGGACTACACTGAAGCTTTCTTT. Translated, it gives CASRNMGQDYTEAFF.

This chain uses TRBV10-2 with TRBJ2-7; 8 bases match TRBD1. V lost 6 bases, J lost 3 bases, and 4 bases stayed unmatched. CDR3 size: 13 residues. CDR1 is WSHSY, CDR2 SAAADI, per germline. The DNA for the CDR3 is TGCGCCAGCAGCGTAGGACAGGGCTACGAGCAGTACTTC. Its translation is CASSVGQGYEQYF.

The chain carries TRBV28 and TRBJ1-1; no clear D gene. V was trimmed by 6 bases and J by 11 bases, leaving 16 bases between them. Germline V gene sequence: CDR1 MDHEN, CDR2 SYDVKM. There are 12 residues in the CDR3. CDR3 nucleotides: TGTGCCAGCAGCGACCGGCCGAATCACGCTTTCTTT. Protein sequence: CASSDRPNHAFF. The entire variable domain, with the rest obtained from reference TRBV28 and TRBJ1-1, is as follows: DVKVTQSSRYLVKRTGEKVFLECVQDMDHENMFWYRQDPGLGLRLIYFSYDVKMKEKGDIPEGYSVSREKKERFSLILESASTNQTSMYLCASSDRPNHAFFGQGTRLTVV.

The rearrangement links TRBV28 to TRBJ2-3, with a tentative D call TRBD1 (5 bases). The V end lost 6 bases, the J end lost 6 bases, and 10 bases lay between the germline ends. Germline V gene sequence: CDR1 MDHEN, CDR2 SYDVKM. This CDR3 is 12 amino acids long. The CDR3: CASSGRGDTQYF. The CDR3 DNA sequence: TGTGCCAGCAGCGGAAGGGGCGATACGCAGTATTTT. The complete variable domain, with remaining parts taken from reference TRBV28 and TRBJ2-3, reads DVKVTQSSRYLVKRTGEKVFLECVQDMDHENMFWYRQDPGLGLRLIYFSYDVKMKEKGDIPEGYSVSREKKERFSLILESASTNQTSMYLCASSGRGDTQYFGPGTRLTVL.

The chain carries TRBV5-1 and TRBJ1-4; 8 nucleotides match TRBD1. The CDR3 is 15 residues long. CDR1 and CDR2 from the germline V gene are SGHRS and YFSETQ. The V and J ends lost 4 bases and 4 bases, in that order; junction bases with no gene match: 6. In DNA form, the CDR3 reads TGCGCCAGCAGCCCCGGACAGGGCGGTAATGAAAAACTGTTTTTT. It codes for CASSPGQGGNEKLFF.

This clone showed up just a few times. This chain uses TRBV5-1 with TRBJ1-1; D remains unclear. CDR1 and CDR2 from the germline V gene are SGHRS and YFSETQ. The V gene lost 2 bases and the J gene lost 4 bases, with 12 bases spanning the gap. The CDR3 contains 14 residues. The CDR3 DNA sequence: TGCGCCAGCAGCTTCTCTCTTTGGGGCACTGAAGCTTTCTTT. Its translation: CASSFSLWGTEAFF. Variable domain in full (rest from reference TRBV5-1 and TRBJ1-1): KAGVTQTPRYLIKTRGQQVTLSCSPISGHRSVSWYQQTPGQGLQFLFEYFSETQRNKGNFPGRFSGRQFSNSRSEMNVSTLELGDSALYLCASSFSLWGTEAFFGQGTRLTVV.

This chain connects TRBV4-1 to TRBJ1-5, with D hard to call. From germline, CDR1 is MGHRA and CDR2 YSYEKL. The CDR3 is made up of 16 amino acids. Trimming shortened V by 2 bases and J by 5 bases, and 16 bases separated the two germline ends. CDR3 nucleotides: TGCGCCAGCAGCCAAACTGAGGCGGGGATACATCAGCCCCAGCATTTT. Translated, it gives CASSQTEAGIHQPQHF.

This clone was counted only a few times. The genes are TRBV10-3 and TRBJ1-1; no definite D call. Germline V gene sequence: CDR1 ENHRY, CDR2 SYGVKD. This CDR3 is 13 amino acids long. The V end lost 2 bases, the J end lost 7 bases, and 11 bases lay between the germline ends. The CDR3 DNA reads as TGTGCCATCAGTGAGGAACAAGCGGTTGAAGCTTTCTTT. Translating it yields CAISEEQAVEAFF.

The chain carries TRBV5-6 and TRBJ2-7; TRBD2 is a possible D gene (6 bases). The ends were cut back, 3 bases at V and 0 bases at J, with 10 bases in the middle. Germline CDR1 reads SGHDT; CDR2 reads YYEEEE. This CDR3 has 14 residues. The CDR3 DNA sequence: TGTGCCAGCAGCTGGGTCGGGAGCTCCTACGAGCAGTACTTC. Protein product: CASSWVGSSYEQYF.

The gene calls are TRBV6-1 and TRBJ2-5; D is uncertain. Trimming shortened V by 2 bases and J by 5 bases, and 9 bases separated the two germline ends. This CDR3 has 13 amino acids. Germline V lookup: CDR1 MNHNS, CDR2 SASEGT. As DNA, the CDR3 is TGTGCCAGCAGTGAAATGGTAGGGGAGACCCAGTACTTC. Translating gives CASSEMVGETQYF.

The chain carries TRBV5-4 and TRBJ2-3, with D hard to call. The V end was cut by 3 bases, the J end by 0 bases, with 11 bases between. The CDR3 loop spans 15 amino acids. Germline V gene lookup returns CDR1 SGHNT and CDR2 YYREEE (reference sequence). The CDR3: CASSSGQPSTDTQYF. CDR3 in DNA: TGTGCCAGCAGCTCGGGTCAACCTAGCACAGATACGCAGTATTTT.

This clone was counted once. This sequence joins TRBV19 and TRBJ1-5, with 8 bases fitting TRBD1. The V gene's germline CDR1 is LNHDA and CDR2 SQIVND (reference sequence). The V segment lost 6 bases and the J segment 2 bases; nucleotides outside the gene matches: 6. The CDR3 has 15 amino acids. CDR3 in DNA: TGTGCCAGTAGCCACATGACAGGGGGCAATCAGCCCCAGCATTTT. It translates to CASSHMTGGNQPQHF. Drawing the rest from reference TRBV19 and TRBJ1-5, the complete variable domain is DGGITQSPKYLFRKEGQNVTLSCEQNLNHDAMYWYRQDPGQGLRLIYYSQIVNDFQKGDIAEGYSVSREKKESFPLTVTSAQKNPTAFYLCASSHMTGGNQPQHFGDGTRLSIL.

The table lists this clone with a count of one. V is TRBV5-5 and J is TRBJ2-7, with D possibly being TRBD2 (6 bases). The germline V gene has CDR1 SGHKS and CDR2 YYEKEE (reference sequence). CDR3 length: 15 amino acids. V was pared by 4 bases and J by 0 bases, with 14 bases between. The chain's CDR3 is CASSPVAVLSYEQYF. DNA of the CDR3: TGTGCCAGCAGCCCGGTAGCGGTTCTCTCCTACGAGCAGTACTTC.

The CDR3 loop reads CAVGTLYRGSSQPQHF. In DNA form, the CDR3 reads TGTGCCGTAGGGACCCTATACAGGGGTAGTAGCCAGCCCCAGCATTTT. The chain couples TRBV28 to TRBJ1-5; 7 nucleotides match TRBD1. This CDR3 spans 16 amino acids. V trimming: 11 bases; J trimming: 7 bases; junction bases outside the gene matches: 20. Germline loops: CDR1 MDHEN, CDR2 SYDVKM.

The table lists this clone with a few counts. The chain couples TRBV18 to TRBJ1-2; D gene ambiguous. The V end lost 3 bases, the J end lost 4 bases, and 12 bases lay between the germline ends. Germline lookup yields CDR1 KGHSH and CDR2 LQKENI. This CDR3 region has 14 residues. CDR3 nucleotide sequence: TGTGCCAGCTCACCCCAGATTACCACCTATGGCTACACCTTC. Translated: CASSPQITTYGYTF.

The rearrangement joins TRBV6-7 to TRBJ1-1; TRBD1 matches 8 bases. TRBV6-7 is assigned to the ORF class and has an uncertain function. Germline trimming cut 7 bases from V and 1 base from J; bases unmatched to any gene: 8. The CDR3 extends over 15 amino acids. The CDR3: CASKGVGTGNTEAFF. The CDR3 nucleotides read TGTGCCAGCAAGGGGGTAGGGACAGGGAACACTGAAGCTTTCTTT.

The chain couples TRBV7-2 to TRBJ1-1; D is ambiguous. The CDR3 has 13 amino acids. The germline CDR1 and CDR2 sequences are SGHTA and FQGNSA. With 5 bases removed from V and 0 bases from J, the gap between germline ends came to 7 bases. CDR3 DNA: TGTGCCAGCAGCCCAATAATGAACACTGAAGCTTTCTTT. Encoded protein: CASSPIMNTEAFF.

The rearrangement links TRBV29-1 to TRBJ2-5; weak D call: TRBD1 (6 bases). The CDR3 extends over 12 amino acids. Germline lookup yields CDR1 SQVTM and CDR2 ANQGSEA. Trimming took off 6 bases at V and 5 bases at J, with 13 bases between the two ends. CDR3 protein: CSVSGQRETQYF. CDR3 DNA sequence: TGCAGCGTATCGGGACAACGGGAGACCCAGTACTTC.